The T cell receptor beta chain under discussion was sequenced for a study of patients and donors after allogeneic stem cell transplantation. TCRdb reanalysed the RT-PCR reads using MiXCR and keeps one entry per CDR3 protein. The sample lists fewer than 250,000 distinct CDR3 sequences, roughly 13% occurring once. V was trimmed by 7 bases and J by 1 base, leaving 10 bases between them. CDR1 and CDR2 from the germline V gene are LGHDT and YNNKEL (reference sequence). The CDR3 is 14 residues long. This clonotype originated in a human donor who was either an allogeneic HSCT recipient or a stem cell or donor lymphocyte infusion donor (not recorded which). It is not recorded whose cells these are; they may come from a transplant donor. The sample comprised blood, either unsorted or a sorted T cell fraction (not recorded which). The chain employs TRBV3-1 and TRBJ2-2; TRBD2 is a possible D gene (7 bases). The DNA for the CDR3 is TGTGCCAGCAAGGGGGGGCGGAACACCGGGGAGCTGTTTTTT. Protein: CASKGGRNTGELFF.